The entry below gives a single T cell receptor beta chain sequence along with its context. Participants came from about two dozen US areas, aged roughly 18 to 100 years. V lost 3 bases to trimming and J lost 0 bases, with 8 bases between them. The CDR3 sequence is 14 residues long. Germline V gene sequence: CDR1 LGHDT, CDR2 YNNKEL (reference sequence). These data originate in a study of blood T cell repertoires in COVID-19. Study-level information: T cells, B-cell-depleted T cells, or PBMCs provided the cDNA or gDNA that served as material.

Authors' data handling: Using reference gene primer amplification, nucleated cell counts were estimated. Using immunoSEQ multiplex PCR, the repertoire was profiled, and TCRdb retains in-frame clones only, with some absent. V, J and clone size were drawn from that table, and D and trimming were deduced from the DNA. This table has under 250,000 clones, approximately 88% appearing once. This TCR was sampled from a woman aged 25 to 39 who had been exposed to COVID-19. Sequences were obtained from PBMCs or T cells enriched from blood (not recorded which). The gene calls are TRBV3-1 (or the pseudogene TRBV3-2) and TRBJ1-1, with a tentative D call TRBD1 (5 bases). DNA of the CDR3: TGTGCCAGCAGCCAGACAGACATGAACACTGAAGCTTTCTTT. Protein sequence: CASSQTDMNTEAFF.